Detailed here is one T cell receptor (beta chain). There are 14 residues in the CDR3. Germline CDR1 reads MDHEN; CDR2 reads SYDVKM. Trimming cost V 0 bases and J 6 bases, with 6 bases left between them. Authors' data handling: Amplification from reference gene primers served as the basis for estimated nucleated cell counts. Profiled with immunoSEQ multiplex PCR; TCRdb holds only in-frame clones, not every one. The DNA gave D and trimming, while V, J and clone size come from that table. Of a few hundred thousand clones in the sample, around 89% were seen once. The sample belongs to a study of blood T cell repertoires in COVID-19. As for the study in general: The cDNA or gDNA used as material had been derived from T cells, B-cell-depleted T cells, or PBMCs.

Individuals aged about 18 to 100 years were recruited from about two dozen US areas. Assignment of participants to cohorts was predicated upon participant-reported clinical history. The specimen was PBMCs or T cells enriched from blood (not recorded which). V and J are TRBV28 and TRBJ1-6, with D unresolved. This sequence was found in a woman aged 18-29 years with acute COVID-19. The CDR3 is CASSLWGSNSPLHF. CDR3 nucleotide sequence: TGTGCCAGCAGTTTATGGGGCAGTAATTCACCCCTCCACTTT.